A selection of T cell receptor beta chains follows, all from one sample in a study of blood T cell repertoires in COVID-19. The assay was immunoSEQ multiplex PCR, and TCRdb's table has in-frame clones only and misses some. Of about 300,000 clones in the sample, 85% to 90% were seen once. Material: PBMCs or T cells enriched from blood (not recorded which). The receptors stem from a woman aged 50 to 60 who had been exposed to COVID-19. CDR3s include the opening cysteine and the closing phenylalanine or tryptophan. D genes are given only for firm matches. Clone sizes are given selectively: once, few, many, or a class where the clone is expanded.

v_gene	abundance	d_gene	j_gene	CDR3nt	CDR3aa
TRBV3-1/TRBV3-2	.	.	TRBJ1-4	TGTGCCAGCAGCCACCGGACAGTGAATGAAAAACTGTTTTTT	CASSHRTVNEKLFF
TRBV30	.	.	TRBJ1-6	TGTGCCTGGAGTCCCGGGAAGGGCACCAAATCCTATAATTCACCCCTCCACTTT	CAWSPGKGTKSYNSPLHF
TRBV5-1	.	.	TRBJ2-1	TGCGCCAGCAGCTTCACCGCAAGGGTAGGGGAAGGAAATGAGCAGTTCTTC	CASSFTARVGEGNEQFF
TRBV24-1	.	.	TRBJ2-5	TGTGCCACCAGTGATCCCCGAGCCGGAGAGACCCAGTACTTC	CATSDPRAGETQYF
TRBV5-4	.	.	TRBJ2-2	TGTGCCAGCAGCTTTGGACAATTCGCGAACACCGGGGAGCTGTTTTTT	CASSFGQFANTGELFF
TRBV5-6	.	TRBD1	TRBJ1-6	TGTGCCAGCGGACAGGTAGACTCCTATAATTCACCCCTCCACTTT	CASGQVDSYNSPLHF
TRBV6-1	.	TRBD1	TRBJ1-6	TGTGCCAGCAGTGAACAGGGGGAAAGAGGTTCACCCCTCCACTTT	CASSEQGERGSPLHF
TRBV28	.	TRBD2	TRBJ2-7	TGTGCCAGCAGTGTGGGACTAGCGGGGGGGCGCGAGCAGTACTTC	CASSVGLAGGREQYF
TRBV30	.	TRBD1	TRBJ1-4	TGTGCCTGGAGTTACACAGGGGGCCCAAGGGAAAAACTGTTTTTT	CAWSYTGGPREKLFF
TRBV11-2	.	.	TRBJ2-7	TGTGCCAGCAGCTTAGATGGGCCGGTTACCTACGAGCAGTACTTC	CASSLDGPVTYEQYF
TRBV28	.	.	TRBJ2-7	TGTGCCAGCAGTCCCCCCGGGTCCCTATACTACGAGCAGTACTTC	CASSPPGSLYYEQYF
TRBV10-3	.	.	TRBJ1-2	TGTGCCATCAGTGAGAGACATTCCTATGGCTACACCTTC	CAISERHSYGYTF
TRBV18	few	.	TRBJ2-5	TGTGCCAGCTCCGCGGGGGCATGGGAGGAGACCCAGTACTTC	CASSAGAWEETQYF
TRBV28	.	TRBD1	TRBJ1-6	TGTGCCAGCAGTTCTGGGACAGCCCTTAATTCACCCCTCCACTTT	CASSSGTALNSPLHF